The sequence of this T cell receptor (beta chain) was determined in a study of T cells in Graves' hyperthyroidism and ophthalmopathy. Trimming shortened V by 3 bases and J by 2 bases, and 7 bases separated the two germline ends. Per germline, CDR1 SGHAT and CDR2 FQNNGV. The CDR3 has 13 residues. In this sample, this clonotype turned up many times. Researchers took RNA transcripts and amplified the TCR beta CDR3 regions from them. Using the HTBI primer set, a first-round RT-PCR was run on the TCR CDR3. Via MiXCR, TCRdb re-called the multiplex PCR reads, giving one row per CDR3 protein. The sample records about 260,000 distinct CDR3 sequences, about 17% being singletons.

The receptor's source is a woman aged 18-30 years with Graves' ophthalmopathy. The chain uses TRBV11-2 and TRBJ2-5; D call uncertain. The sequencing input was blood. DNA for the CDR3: TGTGCCAGCAGCTTGACTCCACAAGAGACCCAGTACTTC. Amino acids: CASSLTPQETQYF.